The 7 T cell receptor beta chains listed next were all sequenced from one sample in a study of prognosis after radiotherapy for stage I lung cancer. Amplification of TCR beta CDR3 from genomic DNA used two-round multiplex PCR. Gene-specific TRBV and TRBJ primers were used in PCR round one. TCRdb used MiXCR to reprocess the multiplex PCR reads, holding one entry per CDR3 protein. The sample shows 15,000 or so distinct CDR3 sequences, 25% to 30% of them seen only once. The sequences come from PBMCs, collected before or after stereotactic body radiation therapy (not recorded which). These receptors were obtained from a donor at least 50 years old with non-small cell lung cancer.

This clonotype was seen at least ten times. The genes are TRBV6-1 and TRBJ2-2, with 7 bases lining up with TRBD1. After removal of 6 bases from V and 7 bases from J, the junction contained 8 bases not matched to a gene. Germline V gene sequence: CDR1 MNHNS, CDR2 SASEGT. This CDR3 is 14 amino acids long. DNA of the CDR3: TGTGCCAGCAGAATAGGGGGCGACATCGGGGAGCTGTTTTTT. This encodes CASRIGGDIGELFF.

Worth noting for this clonotype: A single base is all that separates this from a far larger clone, so a read error is likely. The chain joins TRBV6-4 to TRBJ1-2; D is ambiguous. Germline V gives CDR1 MRHNA, CDR2 SNTAGT. The CDR3 sequence is 11 residues long. Trimming stripped 10 bases from V and 5 bases from J, with 11 bases between. The DNA of the CDR3 is TGTGCCAACAGCCCAGGTTATGGCTACACCTTC. Amino acids: CANSPGYGYTF.

This clonotype appeared many times. This rearrangement joins TRBV6-7 to TRBJ1-1; no firm D call. TRBV6-7 is recorded as an ORF, its role being uncertain. The CDR3 contains 15 residues. V was trimmed by 6 bases and J by 7 bases, leaving 21 bases between them. The chain's CDR3 is CASRPGSGPWGEAFF. The CDR3 DNA reads TGTGCCAGCAGACCCGGGTCTGGACCCTGGGGTGAAGCTTTCTTT.

This clonotype was seen many times. The V gene is TRBV15, the J gene TRBJ2-1, with D unresolved. This CDR3 spans 15 amino acids. V was clipped by 3 bases and J by 7 bases, with 16 bases between them. CDR1 LNHNV and CDR2 YYDKDF come from the germline V gene (reference sequence). The CDR3 DNA reads as TGTGCCACCAGCAGGAGTCCAGTGTTCATGAATGAGCAGTTCTTC. Protein sequence: CATSRSPVFMNEQFF.

This clonotype has ten or more counts. The chain links TRBV28 to TRBJ2-7; 8 nucleotides align to TRBD1. This CDR3 comprises 14 residues. Germline CDR1 and CDR2: MDHEN and SYDVKM. The trim removed 10 bases at V and 2 bases at J, leaving 10 bases unmatched. CDR3: CATTRGLNAYEQYF. The CDR3 DNA reads TGTGCCACCACCAGGGGGCTGAACGCCTACGAGCAGTACTTC. The full variable domain, in which reference TRBV28 and TRBJ2-7 provide the parts outside the CDR3, is DVKVTQSSRYLVKRTGEKVFLECVQDMDHENMFWYRQDPGLGLRLIYFSYDVKMKEKGDIPEGYSVSREKKERFSLILESASTNQTSMYLCATTRGLNAYEQYFGPGTRLTVT.

Many counts were recorded for this clonotype. The rearrangement uses TRBV11-2 and TRBJ1-3; possible D gene TRBD1, 6 bases. V lost 5 bases, J lost 3 bases, and 14 bases lay in between. The CDR3 has 15 residues. CDR1 is SGHAT and CDR2 is FQNNGV in the germline V gene. DNA for the CDR3: TGTGCCAGCAGCAGACAGGTCGAAATTGGAAACACCATATATTTT. Protein sequence: CASSRQVEIGNTIYF.

This clonotype has ten or more counts. The chain combines TRBV12-3 or TRBV12-4 with TRBJ1-2; 7 bases agree with TRBD1. There are 13 residues in the CDR3. V shed 6 bases and J 2 bases; nucleotides not matched to a gene: 3. DNA for the CDR3: TGTGCCAGCAGCACGGGACAGAACTATGGCTACACCTTC. This sequence encodes CASSTGQNYGYTF.